These 22 T cell receptor beta chains were sequenced from one sample in a study of control samples from healthy donors and cancer patients. Clones were read by immunoSEQ multiplex PCR, and TCRdb kept only the in-frame ones, dropping some. The table includes tens of thousands of clones, around 93% detected once. Sequencing was performed on PBMCs. These receptors were obtained from a man aged 30 to 45 with colorectal cancer.

This clone appeared a few times. This chain connects TRBV9 to TRBJ2-3; D remains ambiguous. In germline, CDR1 is SGDLS, CDR2 YYNGEE. CDR3 length equals 17 residues. The ends were cut back, 0 bases at V and 1 base at J, with 15 bases in the middle. CDR3 region: CASSVAPASGGTDTQYF. The CDR3 bases are TGTGCCAGCAGCGTAGCTCCGGCTAGTGGTGGCACAGATACGCAGTATTTT.

This chain joins TRBV12-3 or TRBV12-4 and TRBJ1-2, with D perhaps TRBD1 (5 bases). The CDR3 is 13 amino acids. Trimming left V 3 bases short and J 8 bases short, with 13 bases between. Here the CDR3 reads CASSLIRGEGYTF. CDR3 coding DNA: TGTGCCAGCAGTTTGATAAGGGGCGAGGGCTACACCTTC.

This chain uses TRBV7-8 with TRBJ2-2; 10 bases line up with TRBD2. Germline CDR1 reads SGHVS; CDR2 reads FQNEAQ. The V and J ends lost 4 bases and 0 bases, in that order; junction bases with no gene match: 5. The CDR3 runs to 17 residues. The CDR3 nucleotides read TGTGCCAGCAGCTATCGTAGCGGGGGGACGAACACCGGGGAGCTGTTTTTT. Translated: CASSYRSGGTNTGELFF.

The table lists this clone with a few counts. V gene TRBV7-9 combines with J gene TRBJ1-1; D gene ambiguous. Germline-derived CDR1 and CDR2 are SEHNR and FQNEAQ (reference sequence). CDR3 size: 12 residues. Trimming took off 3 bases at V and 4 bases at J, with 6 bases between the two ends. CDR3 nucleotides: TGTGCCAGCAGCTTTAGCGGCACTGAAGCTTTCTTT. Translating it yields CASSFSGTEAFF.

The chain recombines TRBV2 with TRBJ2-7, with D unclear. Trimming pared 0 bases from V and 5 bases from J, leaving 8 bases between. This CDR3 region has 13 residues. The germline CDR1 and CDR2 sequences are SNHLY and FYNNEI. The CDR3 loop is CASSEARLNEQYF. The DNA of the CDR3 is TGTGCCAGCAGTGAAGCTCGGCTGAACGAGCAGTACTTC.

The DNA for the CDR3 is TGTGCCAGCAGTGTTAGGAGAGGAAACACCATATATTTT. Translation: CASSVRRGNTIYF. The rearrangement joins TRBV2 to TRBJ1-3; D gene unclear. Trimming took off 4 bases at V and 4 bases at J, with 8 bases between the two ends. Germline CDR1 is SNHLY and CDR2 is FYNNEI. There are 13 residues in the CDR3.

This chain connects TRBV29-1 to TRBJ1-2; TRBD1 aligns across 12 bases. The CDR3 is 16 amino acids. J lost 7 bases, V lost 0 bases, and 9 bases had no gene match. Germline values: CDR1 SQVTM, CDR2 ANQGSEA. CDR3 DNA sequence: TGCAGCGTTGAAGATCGGTGGGACAGGGGGCTTGGTGGCTACACCTTC. Translating it yields CSVEDRWDRGLGGYTF.

The chain links TRBV6-5 to TRBJ2-6; no clear D gene. Trimming removed 3 bases from V and 1 base from J, with 10 bases in between. The germline V gene has CDR1 MNHEY and CDR2 SVGAGI. The CDR3 extends over 16 amino acids. For the CDR3, the DNA is TGTGCCAGCAGTTATGGTGTGGGATCTGGGGCCAACGTCCTGACTTTC. As protein: CASSYGVGSGANVLTF.

As to this clone: Because the CDR3's place on the DNA is in doubt, the DNA is left out and the CDR3 is given as listed by TCRdb. CDR3 sequence: CATSRGPAWGLGNTF. This rearrangement joins TRBV15 to TRBJ1-2. The germline V gene encodes CDR1 LNHNV and CDR2 YYDKDF (reference sequence). The CDR3 extends over 15 residues, inclusive of both ends.

This chain joins TRBV3-1 (or the pseudogene TRBV3-2) and TRBJ2-5; 7 bases fit TRBD2. Germline CDR1 reads LGHDT; CDR2 reads YNNKEL (reference sequence). This CDR3 spans 16 amino acids. After removal of 1 base from V and 2 bases from J, the junction contained 7 bases not matched to a gene. CDR3 bases: TGTGCCAGCAGCCAAGGGGCGTTAGCGGGTCAAGAGACCCAGTACTTC. Its translation: CASSQGALAGQETQYF.

The chain links TRBV29-1 to TRBJ1-4; D not certain. This CDR3 contains 13 residues. Trimming took 0 bases from V and 10 from J, leaving 12 bases between them. Per the germline V gene, CDR1 is SQVTM and CDR2 is ANQGSEA. CDR3 sequence: CSVEDRASPKLFF. The CDR3 DNA sequence: TGCAGCGTTGAAGATAGGGCTTCTCCAAAACTGTTTTTT.

This clone occurred once. The rearrangement uses TRBV5-1 and TRBJ2-1; TRBD2 aligns across 8 bases. The V and J ends lost 0 bases and 9 bases, in that order; junction bases with no gene match: 8. The germline CDR1 and CDR2 sequences are SGHRS and YFSETQ. The CDR3 contains 15 residues. Here the CDR3 reads CASSLVGLAEGEQFF. In nucleotides, the CDR3 is TGCGCCAGCAGCTTGGTAGGACTAGCTGAGGGTGAGCAGTTCTTC.

The chain employs TRBV18 and TRBJ2-5; D is undetermined. CDR1 is KGHSH and CDR2 is LQKENI in the germline V gene. Trimming stripped 2 bases from V and 4 bases from J, with 8 bases between. CDR3 size: 13 residues. The CDR3 here is CASSPGQLETQYF. The CDR3, as DNA: TGTGCCAGCTCACCAGGGCAGCTAGAGACCCAGTACTTC.

The CDR3 protein is CASSEGRGPSPLHF. The CDR3 nucleotides are TGCGCCAGCAGTGAAGGCAGGGGGCCTTCACCCCTCCACTTT. The V gene is TRBV10-1, the J gene TRBJ1-6; TRBD1 matches at 8 bases. V shed 3 bases and J 9 bases; nucleotides not matched to a gene: 4. The CDR3 covers 14 residues. Germline V CDR1 and CDR2: WNHNN, SYGVQD (reference sequence).

V gene TRBV7-9 combines with J gene TRBJ2-2; 9 bases match TRBD1. Germline lookup yields CDR1 SEHNR and CDR2 FQNEAQ (reference sequence). The CDR3 sequence is 18 residues long. J was trimmed by 3 bases and V by 1 base; bases with no gene match: 9. This CDR3 reads CASSLDVPTGGDTGELFF. As DNA, the CDR3 is TGTGCCAGCAGCTTAGATGTCCCGACAGGGGGAGACACCGGGGAGCTGTTTTTT.

The chain is built from TRBV10-3 and TRBJ2-1; TRBD1 agrees at 8 bases. There are 14 residues in the CDR3. Germline loops: CDR1 ENHRY, CDR2 SYGVKD. V dropped 6 bases and J dropped 8; count of bases not matched to a gene: 9. DNA of the CDR3: TGTGCCATCAGGAAGGACAGGGTAGGTGATGAGCAGTTCTTC. This gives the protein CAIRKDRVGDEQFF.

The genes are TRBV27 and TRBJ1-1; tentative D call: TRBD1 (5 bases). Per the germline V gene, CDR1 is MNHEY and CDR2 is SMNVEV (reference sequence). V was shortened by 4 bases and J by 1 base, with 13 bases between the two germline ends. This CDR3 comprises 15 residues. In DNA, the CDR3 is TGTGCCAGCAGTTCCTGGGGGGGGTCGAACACTGAAGCTTTCTTT. This codes for CASSSWGGSNTEAFF.

The rearrangement joins TRBV5-6 to TRBJ1-6; TRBD1 agrees at 8 bases. The trim removed 4 bases at V and 9 bases at J, leaving 9 bases unmatched. The V gene's germline CDR1 is SGHDT and CDR2 YYEEEE. This CDR3 is built from 15 residues. CDR3 in amino acids: CASSGLDRDSSPLHF. The CDR3 DNA is TGTGCCAGCAGCGGACTGGACAGGGATAGTTCACCCCTCCACTTT.

The chain employs TRBV18 and TRBJ2-1, with 13 positions matching TRBD2. The V segment lost 3 bases and the J segment 8 bases; nucleotides outside the gene matches: 4. The CDR3 is 15 amino acids. Germline CDR1 is KGHSH and CDR2 is LQKENI. DNA of the CDR3: TGTGCCAGCTCACCGACTAGCGGGGGGTGGTATGAGCAGTTCTTC. Its protein product is CASSPTSGGWYEQFF. The complete variable domain, with remaining parts taken from reference TRBV18 and TRBJ2-1, reads NAGVMQNPRHLVRRRGQEARLRCSPMKGHSHVYWYRQLPEEGLKFMVYLQKENIIDESGMPKERFSAEFPKEGPSILRIQQVVRGDSAAYFCASSPTSGGWYEQFFGPGTRLTVL.

The chain recombines TRBV2 with TRBJ1-6; D gene uncertain. The V end lost 9 bases, the J end lost 10 bases, and 16 bases lay between the germline ends. In germline, CDR1 is SNHLY, CDR2 FYNNEI. The CDR3 loop spans 13 amino acids. CDR3 bases: TGTGCCAGTACGACCGAGAGAGGATCACCCCTCCACTTT. Protein: CASTTERGSPLHF.

The rearrangement links TRBV10-3 to TRBJ2-1; no firm D call. CDR3 length: 15 residues. CDR1 and CDR2 from the germline V gene are ENHRY and SYGVKD. Trimming stripped 2 bases from V and 8 bases from J, with 16 bases between. Written as DNA, the CDR3 is TGTGCCATCAGTGAGCCCAATATTAATGGCGATGAGCAGTTCTTC. Translation gives CAISEPNINGDEQFF.

The CDR3 DNA reads as TGTGCCAGCAGTGAAGCACTAGCGGGGGGCCTCACCGGGGAGCTGTTTTTT. It translates to CASSEALAGGLTGELFF. The rearrangement uses TRBV2 and TRBJ2-2, with TRBD2 identical over 12 bases. V was pared by 0 bases and J by 4 bases, with 3 bases of the junction left unmatched. The CDR3 has 17 residues. CDR1 and CDR2 (germline): SNHLY, FYNNEI.